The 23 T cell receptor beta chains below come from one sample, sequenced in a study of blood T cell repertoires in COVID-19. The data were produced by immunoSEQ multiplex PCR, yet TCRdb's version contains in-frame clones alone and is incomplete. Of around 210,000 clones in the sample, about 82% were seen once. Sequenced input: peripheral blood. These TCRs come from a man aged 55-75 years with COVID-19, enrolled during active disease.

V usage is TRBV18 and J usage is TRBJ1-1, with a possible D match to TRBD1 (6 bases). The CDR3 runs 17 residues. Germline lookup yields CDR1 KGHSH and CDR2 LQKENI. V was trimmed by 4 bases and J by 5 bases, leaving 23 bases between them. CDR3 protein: CASSQKQGRHPTTEAFF. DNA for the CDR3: TGTGCCAGCTCACAAAAACAGGGACGTCATCCCACAACTGAAGCTTTCTTT.

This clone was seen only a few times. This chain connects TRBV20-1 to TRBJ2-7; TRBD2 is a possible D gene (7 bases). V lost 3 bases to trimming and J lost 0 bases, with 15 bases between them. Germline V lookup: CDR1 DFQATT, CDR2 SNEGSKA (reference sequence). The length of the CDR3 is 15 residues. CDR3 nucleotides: TGCAGTGCTAGTAAGCAGGGGAGGGTCTCCTACGAGCAGTACTTC. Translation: CSASKQGRVSYEQYF.

The CDR3 nucleotides are TGTGCCAGTAGTATAGATCAGGGGCAGGAGCAGTTCTTC. Translation: CASSIDQGQEQFF. V is TRBV19 and J is TRBJ2-1; a weak D match, TRBD1 (6 bases). Trimming took 0 bases from V and 10 from J, leaving 10 bases between them. The CDR3 loop spans 13 amino acids. Germline assignment: CDR1 LNHDA and CDR2 SQIVND (reference sequence).

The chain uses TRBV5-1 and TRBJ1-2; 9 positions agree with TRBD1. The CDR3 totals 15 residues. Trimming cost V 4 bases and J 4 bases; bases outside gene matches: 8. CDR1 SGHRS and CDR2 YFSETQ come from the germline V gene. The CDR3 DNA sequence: TGCGCCAGCAGCCCTGGGACAGGGAAGGTCTATGGCTACACCTTC. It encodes CASSPGTGKVYGYTF.

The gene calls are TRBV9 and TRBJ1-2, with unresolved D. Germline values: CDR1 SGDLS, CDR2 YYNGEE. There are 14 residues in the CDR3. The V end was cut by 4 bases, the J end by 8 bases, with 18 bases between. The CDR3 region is CASSNGLGPGGYTF. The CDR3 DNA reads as TGTGCCAGCAGCAACGGACTCGGACCCGGCGGCTACACCTTC.

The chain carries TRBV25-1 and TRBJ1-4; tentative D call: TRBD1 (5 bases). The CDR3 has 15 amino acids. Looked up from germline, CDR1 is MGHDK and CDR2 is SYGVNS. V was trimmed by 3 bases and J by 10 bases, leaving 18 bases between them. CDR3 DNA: TGTGCCAGCAGTGATCCCCGGGGGAGCGTCGGAAAACTGTTTTTT. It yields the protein CASSDPRGSVGKLFF.

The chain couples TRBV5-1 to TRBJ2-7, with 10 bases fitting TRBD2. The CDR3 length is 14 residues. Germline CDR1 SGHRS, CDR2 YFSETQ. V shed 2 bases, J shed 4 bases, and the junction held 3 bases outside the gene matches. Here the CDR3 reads CASSLRTSGYEQYF. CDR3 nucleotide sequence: TGCGCCAGCAGCTTAAGGACTAGCGGTTACGAGCAGTACTTC.

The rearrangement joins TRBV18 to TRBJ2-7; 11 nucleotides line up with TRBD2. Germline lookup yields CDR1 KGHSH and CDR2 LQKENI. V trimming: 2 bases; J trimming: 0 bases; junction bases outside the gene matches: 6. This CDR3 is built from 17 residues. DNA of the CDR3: TGTGCCAGCTCACCAGCTAGCGGGAGGAGAAGCTCCTACGAGCAGTACTTC. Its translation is CASSPASGRRSSYEQYF.

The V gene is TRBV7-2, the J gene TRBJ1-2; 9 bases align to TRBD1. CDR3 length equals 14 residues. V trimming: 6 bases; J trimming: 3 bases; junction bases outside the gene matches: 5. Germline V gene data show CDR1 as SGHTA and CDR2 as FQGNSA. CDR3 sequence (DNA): TGTGCCAGCAGTCACAGGGGGCTAGACTATGGCTACACCTTC. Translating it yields CASSHRGLDYGYTF.

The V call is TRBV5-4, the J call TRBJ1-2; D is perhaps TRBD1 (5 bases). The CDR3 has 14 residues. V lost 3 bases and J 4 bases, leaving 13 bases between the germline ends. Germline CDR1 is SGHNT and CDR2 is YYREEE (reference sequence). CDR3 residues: CASSSLTALYGYTF. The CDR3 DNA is TGTGCCAGCAGCTCATTGACAGCGCTCTATGGCTACACCTTC. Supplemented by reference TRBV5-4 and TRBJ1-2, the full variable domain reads ETGVTQSPTHLIKTRGQQVTLRCSSQSGHNTVSWYQQALGQGPQFIFQYYREEENGRGNFPPRFSGLQFPNYSSELNVNALELDDSALYLCASSSLTALYGYTFGSGTRLTVV.

Written as DNA, the CDR3 is TGTGCCAGCAGTTACGGCTGGGACAGCCGCACAGATACGCAGTATTTT. Amino acids: CASSYGWDSRTDTQYF. The rearrangement joins TRBV6-5 to TRBJ2-3, with 7 nucleotides matching TRBD1. The CDR3 totals 16 residues. Germline V lookup: CDR1 MNHEY, CDR2 SVGAGI. The V and J ends lost 2 bases and 1 base, in that order; junction bases with no gene match: 6.

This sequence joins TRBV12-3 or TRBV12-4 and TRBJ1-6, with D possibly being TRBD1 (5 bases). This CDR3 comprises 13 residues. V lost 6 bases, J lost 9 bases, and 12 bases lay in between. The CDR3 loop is CASRRGGGSPLHF. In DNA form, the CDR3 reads TGTGCCAGCAGGCGGGGGGGAGGTTCACCCCTCCACTTT.

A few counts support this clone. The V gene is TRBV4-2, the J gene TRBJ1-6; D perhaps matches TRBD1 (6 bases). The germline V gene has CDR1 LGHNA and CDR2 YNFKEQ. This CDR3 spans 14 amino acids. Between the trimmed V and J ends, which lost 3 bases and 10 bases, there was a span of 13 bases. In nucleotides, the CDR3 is TGTGCCAGCAGCCAGCGGCAGGGGAGATCACCCCTCCACTTT. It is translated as CASSQRQGRSPLHF.

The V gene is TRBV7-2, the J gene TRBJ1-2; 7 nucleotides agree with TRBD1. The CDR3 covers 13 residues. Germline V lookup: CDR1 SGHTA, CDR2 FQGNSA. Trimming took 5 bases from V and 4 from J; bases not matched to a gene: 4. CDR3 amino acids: CASSPGQIYGYTF. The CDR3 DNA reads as TGTGCCAGCAGCCCGGGACAGATCTATGGCTACACCTTC.

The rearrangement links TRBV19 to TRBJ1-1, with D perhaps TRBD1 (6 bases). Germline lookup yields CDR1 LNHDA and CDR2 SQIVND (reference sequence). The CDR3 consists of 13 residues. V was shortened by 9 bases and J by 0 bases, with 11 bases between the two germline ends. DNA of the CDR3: TGTGCCAGCCGACAGGTCATGAACACTGAAGCTTTCTTT. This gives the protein CASRQVMNTEAFF.

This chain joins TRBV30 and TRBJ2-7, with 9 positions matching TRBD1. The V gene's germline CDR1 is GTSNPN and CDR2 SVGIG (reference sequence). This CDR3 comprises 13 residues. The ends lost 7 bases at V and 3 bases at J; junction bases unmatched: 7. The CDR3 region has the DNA TGTGCCTCCGAGGGGACAGGGTACTACGAGCAGTACTTC. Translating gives CASEGTGYYEQYF.

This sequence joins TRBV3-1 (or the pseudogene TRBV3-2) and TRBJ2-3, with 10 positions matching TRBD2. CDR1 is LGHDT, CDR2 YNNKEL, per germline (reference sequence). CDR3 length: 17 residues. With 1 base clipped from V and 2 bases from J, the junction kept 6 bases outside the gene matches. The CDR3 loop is CASSQVTSGPYTDTQYF. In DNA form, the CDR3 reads TGTGCCAGCAGCCAAGTGACTAGCGGGCCTTACACAGATACGCAGTATTTT.

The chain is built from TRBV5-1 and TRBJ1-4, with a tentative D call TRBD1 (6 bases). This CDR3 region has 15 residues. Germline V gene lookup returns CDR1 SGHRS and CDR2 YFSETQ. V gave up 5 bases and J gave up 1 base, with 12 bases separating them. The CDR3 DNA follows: TGCGCCAGCAGAGGCGGGGGCAGAACTAATGAAAAACTGTTTTTT. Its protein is CASRGGGRTNEKLFF.

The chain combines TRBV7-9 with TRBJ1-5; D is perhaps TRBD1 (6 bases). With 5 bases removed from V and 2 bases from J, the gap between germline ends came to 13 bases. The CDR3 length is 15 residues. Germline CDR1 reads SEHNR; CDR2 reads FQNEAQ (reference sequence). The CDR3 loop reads CASSPSQGGNQPQHF. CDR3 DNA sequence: TGTGCCAGCAGCCCCTCACAGGGAGGCAATCAGCCCCAGCATTTT.

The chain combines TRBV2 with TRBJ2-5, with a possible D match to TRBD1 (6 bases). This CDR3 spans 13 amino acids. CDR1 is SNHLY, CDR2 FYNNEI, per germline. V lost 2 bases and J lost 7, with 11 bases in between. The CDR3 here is CASSESGVMTQYF. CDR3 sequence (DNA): TGTGCCAGCAGTGAATCAGGGGTTATGACCCAGTACTTC.

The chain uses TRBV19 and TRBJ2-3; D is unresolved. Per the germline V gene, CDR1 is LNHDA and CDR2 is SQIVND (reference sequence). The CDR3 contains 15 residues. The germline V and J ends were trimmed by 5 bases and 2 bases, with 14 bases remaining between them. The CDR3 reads CASSAIAGFTDTQYF. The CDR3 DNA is TGTGCCAGTAGTGCCATAGCCGGATTCACAGATACGCAGTATTTT.

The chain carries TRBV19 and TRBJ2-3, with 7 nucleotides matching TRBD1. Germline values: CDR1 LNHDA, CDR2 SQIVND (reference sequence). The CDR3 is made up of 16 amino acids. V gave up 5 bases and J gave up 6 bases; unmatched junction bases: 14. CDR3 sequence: CASSPRQGDLRDTQYF. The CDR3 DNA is TGTGCCAGTAGTCCCCGGCAGGGGGATTTGAGGGATACGCAGTATTTT.

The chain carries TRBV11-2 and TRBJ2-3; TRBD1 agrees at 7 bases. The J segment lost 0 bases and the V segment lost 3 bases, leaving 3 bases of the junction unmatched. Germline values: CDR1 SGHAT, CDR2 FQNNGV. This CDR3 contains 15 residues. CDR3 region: CASSFSDRSTDTQYF. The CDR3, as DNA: TGTGCCAGCAGCTTCTCGGACAGGAGCACAGATACGCAGTATTTT.